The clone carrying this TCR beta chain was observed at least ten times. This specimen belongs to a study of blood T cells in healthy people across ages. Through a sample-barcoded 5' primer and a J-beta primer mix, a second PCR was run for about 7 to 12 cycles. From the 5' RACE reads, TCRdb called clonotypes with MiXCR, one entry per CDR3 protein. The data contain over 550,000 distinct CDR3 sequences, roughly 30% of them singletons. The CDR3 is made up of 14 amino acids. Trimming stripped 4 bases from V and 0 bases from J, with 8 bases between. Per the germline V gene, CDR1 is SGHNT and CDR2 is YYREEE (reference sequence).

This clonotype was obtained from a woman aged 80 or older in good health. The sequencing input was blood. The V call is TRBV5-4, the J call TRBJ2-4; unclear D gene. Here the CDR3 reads CASSEQLAKNIQYF. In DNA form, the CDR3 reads TGTGCCAGCAGCGAACAGCTAGCCAAAAACATTCAGTACTTC.